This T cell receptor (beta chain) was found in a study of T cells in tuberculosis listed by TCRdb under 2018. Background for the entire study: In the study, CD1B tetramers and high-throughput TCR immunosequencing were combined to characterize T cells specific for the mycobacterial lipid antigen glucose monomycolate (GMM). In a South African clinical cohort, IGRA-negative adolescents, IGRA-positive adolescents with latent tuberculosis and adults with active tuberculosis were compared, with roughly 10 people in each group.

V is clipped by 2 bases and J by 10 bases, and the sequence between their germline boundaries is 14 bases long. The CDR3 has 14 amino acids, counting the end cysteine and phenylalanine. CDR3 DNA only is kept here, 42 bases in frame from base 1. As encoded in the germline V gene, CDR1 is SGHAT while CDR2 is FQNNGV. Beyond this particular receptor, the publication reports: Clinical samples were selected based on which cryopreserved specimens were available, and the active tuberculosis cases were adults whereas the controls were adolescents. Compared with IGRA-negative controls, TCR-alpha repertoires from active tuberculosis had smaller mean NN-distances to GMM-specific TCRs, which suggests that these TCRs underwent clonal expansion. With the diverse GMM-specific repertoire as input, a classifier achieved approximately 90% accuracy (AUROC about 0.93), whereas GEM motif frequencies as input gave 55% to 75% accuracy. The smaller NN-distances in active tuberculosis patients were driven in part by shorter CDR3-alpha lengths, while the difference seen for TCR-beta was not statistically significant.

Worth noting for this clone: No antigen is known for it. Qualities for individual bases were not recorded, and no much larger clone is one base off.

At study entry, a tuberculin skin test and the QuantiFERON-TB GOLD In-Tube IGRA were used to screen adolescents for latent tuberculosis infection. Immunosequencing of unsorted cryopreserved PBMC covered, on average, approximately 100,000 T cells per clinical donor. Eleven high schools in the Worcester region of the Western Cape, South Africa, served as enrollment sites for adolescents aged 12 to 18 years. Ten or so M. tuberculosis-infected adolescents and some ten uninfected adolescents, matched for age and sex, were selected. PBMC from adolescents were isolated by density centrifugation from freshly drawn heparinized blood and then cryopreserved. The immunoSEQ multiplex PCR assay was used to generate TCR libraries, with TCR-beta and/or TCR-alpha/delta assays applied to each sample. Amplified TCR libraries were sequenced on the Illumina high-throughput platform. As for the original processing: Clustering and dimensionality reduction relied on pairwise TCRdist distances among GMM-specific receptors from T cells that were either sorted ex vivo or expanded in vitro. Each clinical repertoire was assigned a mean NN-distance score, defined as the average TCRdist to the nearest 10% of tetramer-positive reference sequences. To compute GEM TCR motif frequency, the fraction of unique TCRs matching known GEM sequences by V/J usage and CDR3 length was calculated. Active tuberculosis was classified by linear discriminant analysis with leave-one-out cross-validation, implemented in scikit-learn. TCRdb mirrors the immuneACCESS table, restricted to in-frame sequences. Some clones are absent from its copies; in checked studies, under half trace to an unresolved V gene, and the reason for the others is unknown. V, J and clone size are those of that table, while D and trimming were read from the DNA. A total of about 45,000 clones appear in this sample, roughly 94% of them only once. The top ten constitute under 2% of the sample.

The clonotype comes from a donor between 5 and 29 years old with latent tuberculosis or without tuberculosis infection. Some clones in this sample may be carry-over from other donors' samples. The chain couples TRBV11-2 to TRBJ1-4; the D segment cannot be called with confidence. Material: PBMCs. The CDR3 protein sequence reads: CASSLYPRVGKLFF. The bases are TGTGCCAGCAGCTTATATCCCCGGGTGGGAAAACTGTTTTTT.